The 29 T cell receptor beta chains listed next were all sequenced from one sample in a study of response to subunit inactivated influenza vaccine. TCRdb used MiXCR to reprocess the RT-PCR reads, holding one entry per CDR3 protein. Of 500,000 to 600,000 distinct CDR3 sequences listed, 7.6% are singletons. Sequencing used PBMCs from blood, obtained around 25 months after vaccination. The receptor set was obtained from a man between 50 and 75 years old who received an inactivated influenza vaccine.

This clonotype was seen only a few times. CDR3: CSATRTSGNTDTQYF. CDR3 DNA: TGCAGTGCTACTCGGACTAGCGGTAACACAGATACGCAGTATTTT. The chain is built from TRBV20-1 and TRBJ2-3; TRBD2 agrees at 10 bases. Trimming removed 4 bases from V and 2 bases from J; junction bases left unmatched: 6. The V gene's germline CDR1 is DFQATT and CDR2 SNEGSKA (reference sequence). This CDR3 region has 15 residues.

V usage is TRBV11-2 and J usage is TRBJ2-1; 7 positions match TRBD2. The germline gives CDR1 SGHAT, CDR2 FQNNGV. The CDR3 sequence is 15 residues long. J was trimmed by 7 bases and V by 3 bases; bases with no gene match: 9. The CDR3, as DNA: TGTGCCAGCAGCTTGGCTAGCGGAAGGTCGAATGAGCAGTTCTTC. Amino acids: CASSLASGRSNEQFF.

This clonotype was seen at least ten times. The J gene is TRBJ2-1, the V gene TRBV12-3 or TRBV12-4; TRBD2 might be the D (6 bases). The CDR3 contains 15 residues. V was trimmed by 6 bases and J by 5 bases, leaving 17 bases between them. The CDR3 sequence: CASSRLMEGHNEQFF. The CDR3 DNA reads as TGTGCCAGCAGCCGCCTCATGGAGGGACACAATGAGCAGTTCTTC.

The table lists this clonotype with a count of one. Since a much larger clone is just one base distant, this may be a read error. The V and J genes are TRBV6-1 and TRBJ1-2; TRBD1 is a possible D gene (5 bases). V lost 6 bases and J lost 7, with 18 bases in between. Germline loops: CDR1 MNHNS, CDR2 SASEGT. This CDR3 contains 14 residues. This chain's CDR3 is CASRTADTGLGYTF. The CDR3 DNA reads TGTGCCAGCAGGACAGCGGACACAGGTCTTGGCTACACCTTC.

This clonotype was seen only a few times. The V call is TRBV7-9, the J call TRBJ2-7; no clear D. This CDR3 contains 12 residues. Trimming removed 1 base at V and 6 bases at J, with 7 bases between. Looked up from germline, CDR1 is SEHNR and CDR2 is FQNEAQ (reference sequence). Here the CDR3 reads CASSLGNSEQYF. Written as DNA, the CDR3 is TGTGCCAGCAGCTTAGGGAATTCCGAGCAGTACTTC.

This clonotype was seen only a few times. V and J are TRBV9 and TRBJ2-7, with 8 positions matching TRBD1. Germline loops: CDR1 SGDLS, CDR2 YYNGEE. The CDR3 runs to 20 residues. After removal of 0 bases from V and 2 bases from J, the junction contained 19 bases not matched to a gene. CDR3 nucleotides: TGTGCCAGCAGCGTAGTTTTTCGAGACAGGGGTTACGGTGGAACCTACGAGCAGTACTTC. The encoded protein is CASSVVFRDRGYGGTYEQYF.

This clonotype has just a few counts. The V and J genes are TRBV6-2 or TRBV6-3 and TRBJ2-7; no firm D call. Between the trimmed V and J ends, which lost 4 bases and 1 base, there was a span of 8 bases. The CDR3 is made up of 13 amino acids. The germline gives CDR1 MNHEY, CDR2 SVGEGT. CDR3 loop: CASSFQVSYEQYF. CDR3 sequence (DNA): TGTGCCAGCAGTTTTCAGGTTTCCTACGAGCAGTACTTC.

This clonotype was seen a few times. The rearrangement uses TRBV4-2 and TRBJ2-1; 11 bases align to TRBD1. Trimming removed 1 base from V and 4 bases from J; junction bases left unmatched: 6. Germline lookup yields CDR1 LGHNA and CDR2 YNFKEQ. This CDR3 region has 17 residues. CDR3 protein: CASSQARTGGAYNEQFF. As DNA, the CDR3 is TGTGCCAGCAGCCAAGCTCGGACAGGGGGCGCTTACAATGAGCAGTTCTTC.

This chain connects TRBV5-8 to TRBJ1-2; no reliable D call. V shed 2 bases and J shed 1 base, with 12 bases lying between them. Germline V lookup: CDR1 SGHTS, CDR2 YDEGEE. The CDR3 has 15 residues. CDR3: CASSFRLRINYGYTF. In DNA, the CDR3 is TGTGCCAGCAGCTTTCGACTTAGGATTAACTATGGCTACACCTTC.

This clonotype was recorded at least ten times. The chain uses TRBV3-1 and TRBJ2-1, with 7 bases aligning to TRBD2. Germline CDR1 reads LGHDT; CDR2 reads YNNKEL (reference sequence). This CDR3 is built from 15 residues. After removal of 4 bases from V and 1 base from J, the junction contained 4 bases not matched to a gene. The CDR3 DNA follows: TGTGCCAGCAGCCCTCCTAGCGGTTCCTACAATGAGCAGTTCTTC. Translation: CASSPPSGSYNEQFF.

This clonotype turned up a few times. The chain carries TRBV7-9 and TRBJ1-2; D gene ambiguous. CDR3 length equals 13 residues. V lost 10 bases and J 8 bases, leaving 20 bases between the germline ends. The germline gives CDR1 SEHNR, CDR2 FQNEAQ (reference sequence). CDR3 sequence: CAILTPDDKGYTF. DNA for the CDR3: TGTGCCATCCTCACCCCGGACGATAAGGGCTACACCTTC.

This clonotype appeared many times. CDR3 protein: CATSDTGTQHTGELFF. The CDR3 DNA reads TGTGCCACCAGTGACACGGGGACTCAACACACCGGGGAGCTGTTTTTT. The chain joins TRBV24-1 to TRBJ2-2, with D maybe TRBD2 (6 bases). The germline V gene has CDR1 KGHDR and CDR2 SFDVKD. The CDR3 totals 16 residues. V was clipped by 4 bases and J by 3 bases, with 14 bases between them.

This clonotype was seen ten or more times. In nucleotides, the CDR3 is TGTGCCAGCAGTTCCCCGGGGACTAGCGGGAGGCGAACAGATACGCAGTATTTT. Protein product: CASSSPGTSGRRTDTQYF. V is TRBV2 and J is TRBJ2-3; 15 bases agree with TRBD2. V trimming: 5 bases; J trimming: 3 bases; junction bases outside the gene matches: 9. The CDR3 totals 18 residues. Germline V gene lookup returns CDR1 SNHLY and CDR2 FYNNEI.

This clonotype was seen only a few times. V is TRBV5-5 and J is TRBJ1-5, with D uncertain. Trimming cost V 1 base and J 4 bases, with 9 bases left between them. Germline assignment: CDR1 SGHKS and CDR2 YYEKEE (reference sequence). The CDR3 covers 14 residues. This CDR3 is CASSLLTGNQPQHF. In nucleotides, the CDR3 is TGTGCCAGCAGCTTGTTAACGGGGAATCAGCCCCAGCATTTT.

This clonotype was counted many times. The chain uses TRBV20-1 and TRBJ2-1; 10 nucleotides match TRBD2. The junction had 6 bases not matched to a gene; V was cut back by 0 bases and J by 4 bases. The CDR3 contains 16 residues. Germline loops: CDR1 DFQATT, CDR2 SNEGSKA (reference sequence). The DNA of the CDR3 is TGCAGTGCTAGAGATGCTAGCGGGGGCCTATACAATGAGCAGTTCTTC. Amino acids: CSARDASGGLYNEQFF.

The chain combines TRBV4-2 with TRBJ2-5; perhaps D is TRBD1 or TRBD2 (5 bases each). Germline assignment: CDR1 LGHNA and CDR2 YNFKEQ. Between the trimmed V and J ends, which lost 0 bases and 4 bases, there was a span of 12 bases. CDR3 length equals 15 residues. The DNA for the CDR3 is TGTGCCAGCAGCCAAGAACTGGGACCAACAGAGACCCAGTACTTC. It codes for CASSQELGPTETQYF.

There are a few counts of this clonotype. The J gene is TRBJ1-2, the V gene TRBV20-1, with D possibly matching TRBD1 (5 bases). The V gene lost 2 bases and the J gene lost 7 bases, with 17 bases spanning the gap. CDR3 length: 14 amino acids. Germline CDR1 and CDR2: DFQATT and SNEGSKA (reference sequence). The CDR3 is CSARSQGHGPGYTF. The DNA for the CDR3 is TGCAGTGCTAGATCGCAGGGTCATGGGCCTGGCTACACCTTC.

V and J are TRBV6-2 or TRBV6-3 and TRBJ2-1, with 10 nucleotides matching TRBD2. V lost 4 bases to trimming and J lost 7 bases; unmatched junction nucleotides: 10. Germline V gives CDR1 MNHEY, CDR2 SVGEGT. The CDR3 is made up of 16 amino acids. CDR3 amino acids: CASSFLAGAPRNEQFF. The CDR3 DNA follows: TGTGCCAGCAGTTTCCTAGCGGGGGCCCCTCGGAATGAGCAGTTCTTC.

CDR3 loop: CASSQDFSGAATGELFF. The CDR3 DNA reads as TGCGCCAGCAGCCAAGATTTTAGCGGGGCGGCCACCGGGGAGCTGTTTTTT. This chain uses TRBV4-3 with TRBJ2-2, with 8 bases matching TRBD2. The V and J ends lost 0 bases and 4 bases, in that order; junction bases with no gene match: 7. The CDR3 is 17 residues long. CDR1 is LGHNA and CDR2 is YSLEER in the germline V gene.

This clonotype has a handful of counts. The chain recombines TRBV20-1 with TRBJ2-3; 8 bases agree with TRBD2. The V segment lost 0 bases and the J segment 1 base; nucleotides outside the gene matches: 6. Germline V gene data show CDR1 as DFQATT and CDR2 as SNEGSKA (reference sequence). The CDR3 spans 16 residues. This CDR3 is CSARDQSAGGTDTQYF. CDR3 DNA: TGCAGTGCTAGAGATCAGTCAGCGGGAGGCACAGATACGCAGTATTTT.

This clonotype was seen ten or more times. The chain joins TRBV21-1 to TRBJ2-1; no DNA check was done on the table's D call, TRBD2. TRBV21-1 represents a pseudogene. This CDR3 comprises 21 residues. For the CDR3, the DNA is TGTGCCAGCAGCAAAGAGCGCCCAGGAGTCCTAGGACTAGCTTCCTACAATGAGCAGTTCTTC. Protein sequence: CASSKERPGVLGLASYNEQFF.

This clonotype has at least ten counts. At one of its ends the junction is not consistent with the germline gene, which may arise from a read error. The J gene is TRBJ2-6, the V gene TRBV5-1; no clear D gene. Germline CDR1 and CDR2: SGHRS and YFSETQ. The CDR3 length is 14 residues. In nucleotides, the CDR3 is TGTGCCAGCAGTTCTGGGTCTGGGGCCAACGTCCTGACTTTC. Its protein is CASSSGSGANVLTF.

This chain uses TRBV5-1 with TRBJ2-7, with D unclear. Trimming left V 2 bases short and J 2 bases short, with 8 bases between. This CDR3 contains 13 residues. From germline, CDR1 is SGHRS and CDR2 YFSETQ. The CDR3 sequence is CASSLDVPYEQYF. The CDR3 region has the DNA TGCGCCAGCAGCTTAGACGTCCCCTACGAGCAGTACTTC. The variable domain in full, with the rest retrieved from reference TRBV5-1 and TRBJ2-7, is KAGVTQTPRYLIKTRGQQVTLSCSPISGHRSVSWYQQTPGQGLQFLFEYFSETQRNKGNFPGRFSGRQFSNSRSEMNVSTLELGDSALYLCASSLDVPYEQYFGPGTRLTVT.

This clonotype has more than one count but fewer than ten. This sequence joins TRBV21-1 and TRBJ1-1. TRBV21-1 is a listed pseudogene. This CDR3 has 18 amino acids. For the CDR3, the DNA is TGTGCCAGCAGCAAACGGCCCTGGGGGGGGCCCTGGGACGCTGAAGCTTTCTTT. Encoded protein: CASSKRPWGGPWDAEAFF.

In this sample, this clonotype turned up a few times. The chain combines TRBV12-3 or TRBV12-4 with TRBJ1-4, with 7 bases matching TRBD1. The CDR3 sequence is 15 residues long. V lost 5 bases, J lost 11 bases, and 14 bases stayed unmatched. CDR3 protein: CASSSNRGRPGKLFF. CDR3 nucleotides: TGTGCCAGCAGTAGCAACAGGGGCCGACCGGGTAAACTGTTTTTT.

A few counts support this clonotype. CDR3 nucleotide sequence: TGTGCCACCAGCAGAGAGCAGCCCTCCTACGAGCAGTACTTC. This codes for CATSREQPSYEQYF. The chain combines TRBV15 with TRBJ2-7, with D uncertain. Germline V lookup: CDR1 LNHNV, CDR2 YYDKDF (reference sequence). This CDR3 has 14 amino acids. V was cut by 0 bases and J by 0 bases, with 6 bases left in between.

This clonotype has a handful of counts. The V gene is TRBV10-3, the J gene TRBJ2-3; D gene uncertain. The CDR3 contains 13 residues. Germline V gene data show CDR1 as ENHRY and CDR2 as SYGVKD. Trimming took 4 bases from V and 4 from J, leaving 9 bases between them. The CDR3, as DNA: TGTGCCATCAGTGCGTATCCGGCAGATACGCAGTATTTT. It yields the protein CAISAYPADTQYF.

The chain combines TRBV6-1 with TRBJ1-1; D not certain. This CDR3 contains 15 residues. Trimming removed 5 bases at V and 1 base at J, with 14 bases between. The germline gives CDR1 MNHNS, CDR2 SASEGT. CDR3: CASSIGRAQNTEAFF. CDR3 DNA: TGTGCCAGCAGTATCGGTCGGGCGCAGAACACTGAAGCTTTCTTT.

The chain links TRBV7-9 to TRBJ2-2, with TRBD1 matching over 10 bases. CDR1 and CDR2 (germline): SEHNR, FQNEAQ (reference sequence). V lost 11 bases to trimming and J lost 4 bases; unmatched junction nucleotides: 16. This CDR3 region has 17 residues. CDR3 residues: CACTGTGASLGTGELFF. The CDR3, as DNA: TGTGCCTGCACCGGGACAGGGGCGTCATTGGGCACCGGGGAGCTGTTTTTT.